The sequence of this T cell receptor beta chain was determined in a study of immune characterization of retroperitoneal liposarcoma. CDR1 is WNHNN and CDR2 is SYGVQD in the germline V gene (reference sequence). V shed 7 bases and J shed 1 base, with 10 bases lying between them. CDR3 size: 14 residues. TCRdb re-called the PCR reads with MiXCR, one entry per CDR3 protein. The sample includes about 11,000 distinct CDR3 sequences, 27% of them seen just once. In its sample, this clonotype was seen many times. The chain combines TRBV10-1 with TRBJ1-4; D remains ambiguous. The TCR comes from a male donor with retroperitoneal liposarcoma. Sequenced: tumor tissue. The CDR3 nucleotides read TGCGCCAGCATAGTGAGTGAAACTAATGAAAAACTGTTTTTT. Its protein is CASIVSETNEKLFF.